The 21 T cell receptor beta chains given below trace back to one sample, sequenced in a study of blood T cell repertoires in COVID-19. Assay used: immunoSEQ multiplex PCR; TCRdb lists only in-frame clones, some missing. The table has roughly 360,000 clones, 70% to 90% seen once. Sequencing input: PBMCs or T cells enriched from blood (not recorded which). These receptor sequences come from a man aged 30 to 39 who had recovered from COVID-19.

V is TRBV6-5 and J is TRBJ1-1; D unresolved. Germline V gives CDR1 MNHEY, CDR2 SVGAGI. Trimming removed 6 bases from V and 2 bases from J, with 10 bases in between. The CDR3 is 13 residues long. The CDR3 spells CASRSGFNTEAFF. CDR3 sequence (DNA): TGTGCCAGCAGGTCCGGGTTCAACACTGAAGCTTTCTTT.

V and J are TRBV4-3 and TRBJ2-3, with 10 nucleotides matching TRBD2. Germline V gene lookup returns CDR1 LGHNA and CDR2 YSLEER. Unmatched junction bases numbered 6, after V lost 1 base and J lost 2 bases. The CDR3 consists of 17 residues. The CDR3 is CASSQVLLAGSTDTQYF. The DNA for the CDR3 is TGCGCCAGCAGCCAAGTCCTACTAGCGGGGTCCACAGATACGCAGTATTTT.

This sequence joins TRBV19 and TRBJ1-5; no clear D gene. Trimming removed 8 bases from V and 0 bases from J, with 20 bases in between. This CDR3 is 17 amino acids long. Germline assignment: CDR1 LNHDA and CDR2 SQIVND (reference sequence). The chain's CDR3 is CASGYNDIWVSNQPQHF. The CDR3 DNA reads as TGTGCCAGTGGATATAATGACATTTGGGTTAGCAATCAGCCCCAGCATTTT.

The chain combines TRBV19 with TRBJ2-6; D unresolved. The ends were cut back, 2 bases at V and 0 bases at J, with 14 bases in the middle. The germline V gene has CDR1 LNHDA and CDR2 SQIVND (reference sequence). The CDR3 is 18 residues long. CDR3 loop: CASSISAATSSGANVLTF. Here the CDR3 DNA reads TGTGCCAGTAGTATATCAGCAGCGACCAGCTCTGGGGCCAACGTCCTGACTTTC.

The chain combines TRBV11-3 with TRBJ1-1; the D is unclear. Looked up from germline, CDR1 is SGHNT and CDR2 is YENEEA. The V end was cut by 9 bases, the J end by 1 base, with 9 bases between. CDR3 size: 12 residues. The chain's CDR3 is CASGWRNTEAFF. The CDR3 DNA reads TGTGCCAGTGGTTGGAGGAACACTGAAGCTTTCTTT.

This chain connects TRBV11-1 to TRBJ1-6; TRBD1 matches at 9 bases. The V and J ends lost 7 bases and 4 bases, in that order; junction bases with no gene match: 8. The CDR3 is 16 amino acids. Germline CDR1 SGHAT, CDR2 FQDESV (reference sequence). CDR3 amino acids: CASNKDRGRYNSPLHF. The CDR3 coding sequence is TGTGCCAGCAATAAGGACAGGGGCCGTTATAATTCACCCCTCCACTTT. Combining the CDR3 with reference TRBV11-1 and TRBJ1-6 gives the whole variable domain EAEVAQSPRYKITEKSQAVAFWCDPISGHATLYWYRQILGQGPELLVQFQDESVVDDSQLPKDRFSAERLKGVDSTLKIQPAELGDSAMYLCASNKDRGRYNSPLHFGNGTRLTVT.

The CDR3 DNA sequence: TGTGCCAGCAGCGTAGGTACTCGCCCTGAAGCTTTCTTT. This sequence encodes CASSVGTRPEAFF. This sequence joins TRBV9 and TRBJ1-1; D not certain. The CDR3 spans 13 residues. The V gene's germline CDR1 is SGDLS and CDR2 YYNGEE. Trimming removed 0 bases from V and 6 bases from J, with 9 bases in between.

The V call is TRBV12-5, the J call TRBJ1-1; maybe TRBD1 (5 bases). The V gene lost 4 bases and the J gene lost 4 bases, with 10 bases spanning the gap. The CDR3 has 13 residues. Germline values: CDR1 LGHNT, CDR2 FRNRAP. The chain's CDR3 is CASGSGGTTEAFF. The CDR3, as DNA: TGTGCTAGTGGTTCCGGGGGTACCACTGAAGCTTTCTTT.

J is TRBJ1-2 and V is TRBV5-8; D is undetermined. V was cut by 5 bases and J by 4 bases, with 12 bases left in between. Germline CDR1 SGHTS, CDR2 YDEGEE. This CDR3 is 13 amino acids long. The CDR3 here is CASSGQILYGYTF. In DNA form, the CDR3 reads TGTGCCAGCAGTGGGCAAATCCTCTATGGCTACACCTTC.

In nucleotides, the CDR3 is TGCGCCAGCAGCCCCCAGGGGACGGGGGGAAACACCATATATTTT. This translates into CASSPQGTGGNTIYF. This rearrangement joins TRBV5-1 to TRBJ1-3; perhaps TRBD1 as D (6 bases). V was trimmed by 4 bases and J by 4 bases, leaving 15 bases between them. Per germline, CDR1 SGHRS and CDR2 YFSETQ. The CDR3 spans 15 residues.

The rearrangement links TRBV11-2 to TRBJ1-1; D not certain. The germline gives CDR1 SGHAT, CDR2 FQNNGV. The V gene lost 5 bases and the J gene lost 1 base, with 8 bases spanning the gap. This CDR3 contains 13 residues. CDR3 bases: TGTGCCAGCAGCCCCAGATCGAACACTGAAGCTTTCTTT. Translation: CASSPRSNTEAFF. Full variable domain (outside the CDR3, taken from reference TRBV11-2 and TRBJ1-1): EAGVAQSPRYKIIEKRQSVAFWCNPISGHATLYWYQQILGQGPKLLIQFQNNGVVDDSQLPKDRFSAERLKGVDSTLKIQPAKLEDSAVYLCASSPRSNTEAFFGQGTRLTVV.

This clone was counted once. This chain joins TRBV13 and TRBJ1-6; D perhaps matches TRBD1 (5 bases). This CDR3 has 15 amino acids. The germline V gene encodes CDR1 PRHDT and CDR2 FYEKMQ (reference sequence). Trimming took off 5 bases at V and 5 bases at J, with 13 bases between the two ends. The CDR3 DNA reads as TGTGCCAGCAGCCCTGAAGGCAGGGATAATTCACCCCTCCACTTT. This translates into CASSPEGRDNSPLHF.

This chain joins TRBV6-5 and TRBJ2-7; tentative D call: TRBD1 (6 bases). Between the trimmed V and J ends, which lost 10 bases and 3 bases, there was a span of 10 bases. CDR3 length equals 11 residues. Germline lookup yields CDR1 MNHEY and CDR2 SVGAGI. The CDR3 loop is CATRTDYEQYF. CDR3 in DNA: TGTGCCACAAGGACAGACTACGAGCAGTACTTC.

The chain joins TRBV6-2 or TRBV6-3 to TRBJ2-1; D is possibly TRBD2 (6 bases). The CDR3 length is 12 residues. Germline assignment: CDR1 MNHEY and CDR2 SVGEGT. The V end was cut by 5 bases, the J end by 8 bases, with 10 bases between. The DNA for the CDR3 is TGTGCCAGCAGTGGTTGGGGGGATGAGCAGTTCTTC. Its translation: CASSGWGDEQFF.

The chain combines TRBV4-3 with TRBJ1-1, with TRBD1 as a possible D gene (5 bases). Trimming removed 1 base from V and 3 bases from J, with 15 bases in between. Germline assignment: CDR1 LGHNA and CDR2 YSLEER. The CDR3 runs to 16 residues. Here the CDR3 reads CASSQGITTGDTEAFF. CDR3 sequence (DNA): TGCGCCAGCAGCCAAGGCATCACGACGGGGGACACTGAAGCTTTCTTT.

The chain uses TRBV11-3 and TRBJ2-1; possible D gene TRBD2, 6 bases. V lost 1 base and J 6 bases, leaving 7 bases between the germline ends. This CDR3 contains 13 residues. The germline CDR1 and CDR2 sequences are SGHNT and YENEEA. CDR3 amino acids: CASSLGLGNEQFF. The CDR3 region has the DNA TGTGCCAGCAGCTTAGGACTAGGCAATGAGCAGTTCTTC.

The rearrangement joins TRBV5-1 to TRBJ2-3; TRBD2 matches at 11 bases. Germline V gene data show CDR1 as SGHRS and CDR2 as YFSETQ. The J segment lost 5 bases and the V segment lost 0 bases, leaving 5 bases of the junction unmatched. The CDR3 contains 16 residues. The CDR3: CASSLGSGGAKDTQYF. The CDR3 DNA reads TGCGCCAGCAGCTTGGGTAGCGGGGGGGCAAAAGATACGCAGTATTTT.

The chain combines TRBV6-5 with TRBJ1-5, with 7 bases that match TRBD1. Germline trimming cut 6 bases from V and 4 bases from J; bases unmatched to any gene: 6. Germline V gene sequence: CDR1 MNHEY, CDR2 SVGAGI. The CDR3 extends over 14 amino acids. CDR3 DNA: TGTGCCAGCAGATCGGGACAGATTAATCAGCCCCAGCATTTT. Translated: CASRSGQINQPQHF.

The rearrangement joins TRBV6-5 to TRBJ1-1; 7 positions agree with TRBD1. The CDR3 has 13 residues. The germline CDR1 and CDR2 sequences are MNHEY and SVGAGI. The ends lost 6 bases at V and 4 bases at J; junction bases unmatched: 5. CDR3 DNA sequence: TGTGCCAGCAGACCCCAGGGGGGCACTGAAGCTTTCTTT. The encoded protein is CASRPQGGTEAFF.

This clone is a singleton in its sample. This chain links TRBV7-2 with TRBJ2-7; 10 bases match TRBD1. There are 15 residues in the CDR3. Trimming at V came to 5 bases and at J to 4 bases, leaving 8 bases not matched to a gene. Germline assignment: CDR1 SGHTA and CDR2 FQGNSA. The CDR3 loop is CASSLDGTGVYEQYF. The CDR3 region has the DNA TGTGCCAGCAGCCTCGACGGGACAGGGGTTTACGAGCAGTACTTC.

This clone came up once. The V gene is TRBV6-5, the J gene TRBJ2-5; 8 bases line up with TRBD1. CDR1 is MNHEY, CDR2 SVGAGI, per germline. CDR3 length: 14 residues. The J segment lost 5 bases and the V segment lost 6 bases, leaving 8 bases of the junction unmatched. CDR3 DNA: TGTGCCAGCAGGCCCCCGGACAGGGCCGAGACCCAGTACTTC. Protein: CASRPPDRAETQYF.